These 8 T cell receptor beta chains share one sample of origin, sequenced in a study of blood T cell repertoires in COVID-19. Clones were sequenced by immunoSEQ multiplex PCR, and TCRdb holds only the in-frame ones, with some missing. The sample shows roughly 260,000 clones, roughly 80% of them seen only once. Sequencing was performed on peripheral blood. These receptors originate from a woman between 40 and 55 years old with active or convalescent COVID-19.

The chain uses TRBV18 and TRBJ1-1, with no clear D. From germline, CDR1 is KGHSH and CDR2 LQKENI. This CDR3 region has 17 residues. The V end was cut by 3 bases, the J end by 11 bases, with 28 bases between. The CDR3: CASSPTRADSGRRAAFF. The CDR3 region has the DNA TGTGCCAGCTCACCCACGAGAGCCGACTCCGGTAGACGCGCGGCTTTCTTT.

The V call is TRBV11-3, the J call TRBJ1-1; 8 bases map to TRBD1. The CDR3 has 13 residues. CDR1 and CDR2 (germline): SGHNT, YENEEA. V trimming: 3 bases; J trimming: 7 bases; junction bases outside the gene matches: 4. CDR3 sequence: CASSLRGTGEAFF. The CDR3 DNA sequence: TGTGCCAGCAGCTTGAGGGGGACAGGTGAAGCTTTCTTT.

CDR3 bases: TGCGCCAGCAGTTACGGGGGTTCGAACACCGGGGAGCTGTTTTTT. Its translation: CASSYGGSNTGELFF. The chain uses TRBV10-1 and TRBJ2-2; TRBD2 is a possible D gene (6 bases). The CDR3 extends over 15 amino acids. Between the trimmed V and J ends, which lost 5 bases and 0 bases, there was a span of 10 bases. The germline gives CDR1 WNHNN, CDR2 SYGVQD (reference sequence).

The chain joins TRBV28 to TRBJ1-2, with D perhaps matching TRBD1 (6 bases). V was shortened by 2 bases and J by 13 bases, with 17 bases between the two germline ends. The CDR3 runs 13 residues. From germline, CDR1 is MDHEN and CDR2 SYDVKM. This CDR3 is CASSLRQDSRCTF. The CDR3 nucleotides are TGTGCCAGCAGTTTACGACAGGACTCCCGCTGCACCTTC.

The chain couples TRBV4-2 to TRBJ2-2, with a possible D match to TRBD2 (5 bases). Trimming removed 1 base from V and 3 bases from J, with 15 bases in between. The germline V gene encodes CDR1 LGHNA and CDR2 YNFKEQ. The CDR3 has 17 residues. In nucleotides, the CDR3 is TGTGCCAGCAGCCAAGCCGGACTGGGAGAGTACACCGGGGAGCTGTTTTTT. Protein product: CASSQAGLGEYTGELFF.

V and J are TRBV24-1 and TRBJ1-2; TRBD1 matches 8 bases. The germline V gene encodes CDR1 KGHDR and CDR2 SFDVKD. V lost 4 bases and J lost 6; bases outside the gene matches: 12. The CDR3 is made up of 16 amino acids. CDR3: CATSDSDRGPIDGYTF. The CDR3 DNA follows: TGTGCCACCAGTGACTCCGACAGGGGCCCAATCGATGGCTACACCTTC.

This clone is a singleton in its sample. The chain uses TRBV12-3 or TRBV12-4 and TRBJ1-6; D not certain. This CDR3 is built from 13 residues. V shed 8 bases and J shed 14 bases, with 19 bases lying between them. The DNA for the CDR3 is TGTGCCAGCGCGGAGTCCCTTTTCTCAACCCTCCACTTT. Its translation is CASAESLFSTLHF.

This chain uses TRBV6-6 with TRBJ1-2; tentatively, D is TRBD1 (6 bases). Per the germline V gene, CDR1 is MNHNY and CDR2 is SVGAGI (reference sequence). The CDR3 runs 13 residues. Trimming shortened V by 2 bases and J by 8 bases, and 12 bases separated the two germline ends. For the CDR3, the DNA is TGTGCCAGCAGTTACGACCGAGGGGGAGGCTACACCTTC. This sequence encodes CASSYDRGGGYTF.